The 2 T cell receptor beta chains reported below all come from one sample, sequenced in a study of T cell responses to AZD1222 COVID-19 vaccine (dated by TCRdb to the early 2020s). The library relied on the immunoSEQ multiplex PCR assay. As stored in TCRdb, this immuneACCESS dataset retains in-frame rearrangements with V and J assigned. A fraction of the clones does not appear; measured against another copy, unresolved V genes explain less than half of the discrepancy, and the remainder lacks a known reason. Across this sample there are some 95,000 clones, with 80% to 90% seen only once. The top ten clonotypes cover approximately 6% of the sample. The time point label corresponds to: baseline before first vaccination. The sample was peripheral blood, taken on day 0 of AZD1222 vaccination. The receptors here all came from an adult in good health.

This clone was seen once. The CDR3 here is CASSQDAGARPSPLHF. The DNA of the CDR3 is TGTGCCAGCAGCCAAGACGCGGGGGCAAGGCCTTCACCCCTCCACTTT. The genes are TRBV4-2 and TRBJ1-6; TRBD1 is a possible D gene (6 bases). V lost 0 bases to trimming and J lost 9 bases, with 15 bases between them. CDR3 length: 16 residues. Germline CDR1 and CDR2: LGHNA and YNFKEQ.

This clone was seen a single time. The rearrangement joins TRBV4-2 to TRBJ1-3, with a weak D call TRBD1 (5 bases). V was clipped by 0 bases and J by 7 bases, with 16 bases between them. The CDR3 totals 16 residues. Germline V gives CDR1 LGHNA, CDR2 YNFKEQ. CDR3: CASSQDATAGWNTIYF. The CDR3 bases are TGTGCCAGCAGCCAAGATGCGACAGCCGGGTGGAACACCATATATTTT.